The next 26 T cell receptor beta chains were all read from a single sample in a study of cytomegalovirus exposure and HLA in healthy donors. Both 60 Vbeta primers and 13 Jbeta primers went into the PCR. The data were produced by immunoSEQ multiplex PCR, yet TCRdb's version contains in-frame clones alone and is incomplete. The data hold over 150,000 clones, with around 67% observed a single time. Sequenced: PBMCs. The receptor source for this set is a woman under 30 in good health and CMV-seropositive.

Remarks on this clone: At one of its ends the junction is not consistent with the germline gene, which may arise from a read error. The chain has TRBV5-1 and TRBJ2-1; 9 bases map to TRBD1. The germline V gene encodes CDR1 SGHRS and CDR2 YFSETQ. The CDR3 runs 17 residues. This CDR3 reads CASSLARGQGSYNEQLF. The DNA for the CDR3 is TGCGCCAGCAGCTTGGCAAGAGGACAGGGGTCATACAATGAGCAGCTCTTC.

The CDR3 spells CASSPWVKRVRETQYF. The CDR3 region has the DNA TGTGCCAGCAGCCCTTGGGTTAAGCGGGTCAGAGAGACCCAGTACTTC. The chain employs TRBV27 and TRBJ2-5; weak D call: TRBD2 (6 bases). The CDR3 runs 16 residues. The germline CDR1 and CDR2 sequences are MNHEY and SMNVEV (reference sequence). V lost 6 bases to trimming and J lost 4 bases, with 21 bases between them.

V usage is TRBV18 and J usage is TRBJ1-4; D is undetermined. Trimming left V 4 bases short and J 4 bases short, with 10 bases between. Germline V CDR1 and CDR2: KGHSH, LQKENI. This CDR3 has 14 residues. Here the CDR3 DNA reads TGTGCCAGCTCACTCCAACAGCTTAATGAAAAACTGTTTTTT. Protein sequence: CASSLQQLNEKLFF.

The genes are TRBV7-4 and TRBJ2-5; TRBD2 matches 8 bases. This CDR3 region has 14 residues. The ends lost 8 bases at V and 4 bases at J; junction bases unmatched: 9. Germline-derived CDR1 and CDR2 are SGHVT and SQSDAQ. The CDR3, as DNA: TGTGCCAGCCGCCCGGGGGGGGGCGGAGAGACCCAGTACTTC. Its protein is CASRPGGGGETQYF.

The chain is built from TRBV6-5 and TRBJ2-1; D possibly corresponds to TRBD1 (5 bases). V dropped 4 bases and J dropped 5 bases, with 12 bases sitting between them. The length of the CDR3 is 14 residues. Germline values: CDR1 MNHEY, CDR2 SVGAGI. CDR3 amino acids: CASSSDIGHNEQFF. CDR3 bases: TGTGCCAGCAGTTCGGACATCGGCCACAATGAGCAGTTCTTC.

The table lists this clone with a few counts. DNA of the CDR3: TGTGCCAGCCACCGGGACAGGAGACAAACTGAAGCTTTCTTT. Translated: CASHRDRRQTEAFF. The V call is TRBV18, the J call TRBJ1-1; 8 bases map to TRBD1. The CDR3 is 14 amino acids. The V and J ends lost 8 bases and 5 bases, in that order; junction bases with no gene match: 10. Germline values: CDR1 KGHSH, CDR2 LQKENI.

V gene TRBV6-1 combines with J gene TRBJ2-5; perhaps TRBD1 as D (5 bases). CDR3 size: 14 residues. Per germline, CDR1 MNHNS and CDR2 SASEGT. Between the trimmed V and J ends, which lost 2 bases and 1 base, there was a span of 8 bases. CDR3 sequence (DNA): TGTGCCAGCAGTGAATCCAGGGCCCAAGAGACCCAGTACTTC. Translating it yields CASSESRAQETQYF.

The chain joins TRBV5-3 to TRBJ1-5, with D possibly TRBD1 on 5 matching bases. TRBV5-3 falls under the ORF class, with uncertain function. The V end lost 1 base, the J end lost 4 bases, and 9 bases lay between the germline ends. The length of the CDR3 is 14 residues. The CDR3 DNA is TGTGCCAGAAGCTTGCAGGGAAGGAATCAGCCCCAGCATTTT. It translates to CARSLQGRNQPQHF.

The table lists this clone with a few counts. This chain joins TRBV6-1 and TRBJ1-4; D not resolved. This CDR3 has 16 amino acids. Per the germline V gene, CDR1 is MNHNS and CDR2 is SASEGT. With 2 bases removed from V and 0 bases from J, the gap between germline ends came to 10 bases. Here the CDR3 reads CASSERQTATNEKLFF. CDR3 nucleotide sequence: TGTGCCAGCAGTGAAAGGCAGACTGCAACTAATGAAAAACTGTTTTTT.

The V and J genes are TRBV7-9 and TRBJ1-1; no reliable D call. This CDR3 is 12 amino acids long. Germline V gene sequence: CDR1 SEHNR, CDR2 FQNEAQ (reference sequence). V was trimmed by 2 bases and J by 7 bases, leaving 8 bases between them. The CDR3 protein is CASSLIPGEAFF. The CDR3 bases are TGTGCCAGCAGCTTAATTCCGGGTGAAGCTTTCTTT.

V and J are TRBV6-5 and TRBJ2-1; D unresolved. The length of the CDR3 is 16 residues. The V gene's germline CDR1 is MNHEY and CDR2 SVGAGI. Trimming removed 2 bases from V and 0 bases from J, with 11 bases in between. The CDR3 DNA is TGTGCCAGCAGTTACGTTGGTCCGAGCTCCTACAATGAGCAGTTCTTC. Residues: CASSYVGPSSYNEQFF.

This clone was counted a few times. V and J are TRBV5-8 and TRBJ2-3, with 8 nucleotides matching TRBD2. J gave up 8 bases and V 4 bases, and 18 bases lay outside the gene matches. The CDR3 is made up of 17 amino acids. Germline V gene lookup returns CDR1 SGHTS and CDR2 YDEGEE. This CDR3 reads CASSLSGEGLASATQYF. In DNA form, the CDR3 reads TGTGCCAGCAGCCTTAGCGGGGAGGGCCTGGCGTCGGCTACGCAGTATTTT.

This clone was counted between two and nine times. V gene TRBV6-5 combines with J gene TRBJ2-1; 7 bases agree with TRBD2. The CDR3 length is 16 residues. Germline V gene lookup returns CDR1 MNHEY and CDR2 SVGAGI. V gave up 3 bases and J gave up 5 bases; unmatched junction bases: 10. For the CDR3, the DNA is TGTGCCAGCAGTTATGGGAGGGCCCAGCTAAACAATGAGCAGTTCTTC. Translation: CASSYGRAQLNNEQFF.

This chain connects TRBV28 to TRBJ1-3; D is undetermined. This CDR3 region has 15 residues. The germline V and J ends were trimmed by 7 bases and 1 base, with 14 bases remaining between them. Germline V gene sequence: CDR1 MDHEN, CDR2 SYDVKM. The CDR3 region has the DNA TGTGCCAGCAATGGGCCCCCCAAATCTGGAAACACCATATATTTT. Amino acid sequence: CASNGPPKSGNTIYF. The full variable domain, completed using reference TRBV28 and TRBJ1-3, is DVKVTQSSRYLVKRTGEKVFLECVQDMDHENMFWYRQDPGLGLRLIYFSYDVKMKEKGDIPEGYSVSREKKERFSLILESASTNQTSMYLCASNGPPKSGNTIYFGEGSWLTVV.

This clone came up a few times. The chain joins TRBV4-1 to TRBJ1-1, with TRBD1 matching over 11 bases. V dropped 4 bases and J dropped 6; count of bases not matched to a gene: 4. Germline V gene lookup returns CDR1 MGHRA and CDR2 YSYEKL. The CDR3 consists of 14 residues. Here the CDR3 reads CASSPGTGGSEAFF. Written as DNA, the CDR3 is TGCGCCAGCAGCCCCGGGACAGGGGGGTCTGAAGCTTTCTTT.

V gene TRBV30 combines with J gene TRBJ2-2; 10 bases fit TRBD2. Germline assignment: CDR1 GTSNPN and CDR2 SVGIG (reference sequence). The V gene end was trimmed by 5 bases and the J gene end by 1 base; junction bases not matched to a gene: 10. The CDR3 is made up of 17 amino acids. The CDR3 here is CAWSGGRTSGNTGELFF. CDR3 DNA: TGTGCCTGGTCCGGCGGAAGGACTAGCGGGAACACCGGGGAGCTGTTTTTT.

The rearrangement joins TRBV6-5 to TRBJ2-7; D uncertain. V was trimmed by 2 bases and J by 3 bases, leaving 14 bases between them. CDR3 length: 15 amino acids. In germline, CDR1 is MNHEY, CDR2 SVGAGI. Here the CDR3 DNA reads TGTGCCAGCAGTTACATTTCGGCCGGGTTCTACGAGCAGTACTTC. It specifies CASSYISAGFYEQYF.

CDR3 DNA: TGTGCCAGCAGTGACGGGGCAGGGGCTAACTATGGCTACACCTTC. Amino acids: CASSDGAGANYGYTF. This chain connects TRBV2 to TRBJ1-2; TRBD1 might be the D (6 bases). This CDR3 spans 15 amino acids. Germline CDR1 reads SNHLY; CDR2 reads FYNNEI. Trimming left V 3 bases short and J 0 bases short, with 11 bases between.

The V gene is TRBV7-9, the J gene TRBJ2-1, with TRBD2 as a possible D gene (6 bases). CDR3 length equals 18 residues. Germline V gene sequence: CDR1 SEHNR, CDR2 FQNEAQ (reference sequence). Trimming removed 3 bases at V and 7 bases at J, with 25 bases between. The CDR3 coding sequence is TGTGCCAGCAGCTTGATCCGGGGGTCTGGGAGAGGGGTTAATGAGCAGTTCTTC. This sequence encodes CASSLIRGSGRGVNEQFF. The full variable domain, completed using reference TRBV7-9 and TRBJ2-1, is DTGVSQNPRHKITKRGQNVTFRCDPISEHNRLYWYRQTLGQGPEFLTYFQNEAQLEKSRLLSDRFSAERPKGSFSTLEIQRTEQGDSAMYLCASSLIRGSGRGVNEQFFGPGTRLTVL.

V is TRBV27 and J is TRBJ2-7; possible D gene TRBD2, 6 bases. Germline values: CDR1 MNHEY, CDR2 SMNVEV (reference sequence). The ends were cut back, 0 bases at V and 1 base at J, with 16 bases in the middle. The CDR3 loop spans 17 amino acids. Written as DNA, the CDR3 is TGTGCCAGCAGTTTATCGGCCCCCGGGACTGGGTCCTACGAGCAGTACTTC. This sequence encodes CASSLSAPGTGSYEQYF.

The chain carries TRBV5-1 and TRBJ1-6; the D gene is possibly TRBD1 (6 bases). Germline V gene lookup returns CDR1 SGHRS and CDR2 YFSETQ. This CDR3 comprises 15 residues. The V end lost 3 bases, the J end lost 6 bases, and 13 bases lay between the germline ends. The CDR3 DNA follows: TGCGCCAGCAGCTATTCGACAGGTTCTAATTCACCCCTCCACTTT. The encoded protein is CASSYSTGSNSPLHF. The full variable domain, in which reference TRBV5-1 and TRBJ1-6 provide the parts outside the CDR3, is KAGVTQTPRYLIKTRGQQVTLSCSPISGHRSVSWYQQTPGQGLQFLFEYFSETQRNKGNFPGRFSGRQFSNSRSEMNVSTLELGDSALYLCASSYSTGSNSPLHFGNGTRLTVT.

The chain is built from TRBV5-1 and TRBJ2-1; the D is unclear. This CDR3 has 13 amino acids. The germline gives CDR1 SGHRS, CDR2 YFSETQ. V lost 0 bases and J 5 bases, leaving 6 bases between the germline ends. The CDR3 loop is CASSLVADNEQFF. CDR3 nucleotides: TGCGCCAGCAGCTTGGTGGCGGACAATGAGCAGTTCTTC.

The DNA for the CDR3 is TGTGCCAGCAGTTTAGAGGGACTGTCCTCCTACAATGAGCAGTTCTTC. Translated, it gives CASSLEGLSSYNEQFF. The V gene is TRBV27, the J gene TRBJ2-1, with a tentative D call TRBD2 (6 bases). The V end was cut by 2 bases, the J end by 0 bases, with 11 bases between. The CDR3 has 16 amino acids. Germline CDR1 and CDR2: MNHEY and SMNVEV (reference sequence).

The J gene is TRBJ1-2, the V gene TRBV7-9; maybe TRBD1 (6 bases). With 3 bases removed from V and 3 bases from J, the gap between germline ends came to 8 bases. The CDR3 length is 13 residues. Germline-derived CDR1 and CDR2 are SEHNR and FQNEAQ (reference sequence). The CDR3: CASSLDSDYGYTF. Written as DNA, the CDR3 is TGTGCCAGCAGCTTGGACAGTGACTATGGCTACACCTTC. The complete variable domain, with remaining parts taken from reference TRBV7-9 and TRBJ1-2, reads DTGVSQNPRHKITKRGQNVTFRCDPISEHNRLYWYRQTLGQGPEFLTYFQNEAQLEKSRLLSDRFSAERPKGSFSTLEIQRTEQGDSAMYLCASSLDSDYGYTFGSGTRLTVV.

This sequence joins TRBV4-3 and TRBJ1-1, with D perhaps TRBD1 (6 bases). CDR1 and CDR2 (germline): LGHNA, YSLEER. The CDR3 covers 17 residues. V shed 0 bases and J shed 0 bases, with 14 bases lying between them. CDR3 in amino acids: CASSQEGTRGMNTEAFF. The CDR3 coding sequence is TGCGCCAGCAGCCAAGAAGGGACAAGGGGCATGAACACTGAAGCTTTCTTT.

This rearrangement joins TRBV27 to TRBJ2-5; D is possibly TRBD1 (6 bases). The assigned J gene may be wrong: the sequence end matches TRBJ2-7 better. This CDR3 spans 15 amino acids. Germline CDR1 MNHEY, CDR2 SMNVEV (reference sequence). The CDR3, as DNA: TGTGCCAGCAGTGTAACAGGGACGATCTCCTACGAGCAGTACTTC. This codes for CASSVTGTISYEQYF.